This T cell receptor (beta chain) was recorded in a study of cytomegalovirus exposure and HLA in healthy donors. Though nominally healthy at sampling, donors likely had unrecorded immune exposures. About this clone itself: Its antigen is currently unknown. Sequence at one end of the junction differs from germline and may be a read error.

Points from the study as a whole: Productive status was seen about 90% or about 30% of the time for most TCR beta V segments in an earlier analysis. Across donors, most TCRs were seen rarely, yet some public ones were widespread. Researchers left out some V segments, among them TRBV6-2 and TRBV6-3, as indistinguishable.

The PCR made use of 60 Vbeta and 13 Jbeta primers. TCRdb's table, derived via immunoSEQ multiplex PCR, lists solely in-frame clones and lacks some. In the table there are some 62,000 clones, more than 75% of which are singletons. The CDR3 is 15 amino acids. Per germline, CDR1 SSHAT and CDR2 FNYEAQ (reference sequence). V and J are TRBV7-7 and TRBJ2-5, with TRBD2 matching 13 bases. The source of this sequence is a man younger than 35 in good health and CMV-seronegative. The sample consisted of PBMCs. As DNA, the CDR3 is TGTGCTAGCAGCCCGGGACTAGCGGGGCGGGAGACCCAGTACTTC. Its protein is CASSPGLAGRETQYF.